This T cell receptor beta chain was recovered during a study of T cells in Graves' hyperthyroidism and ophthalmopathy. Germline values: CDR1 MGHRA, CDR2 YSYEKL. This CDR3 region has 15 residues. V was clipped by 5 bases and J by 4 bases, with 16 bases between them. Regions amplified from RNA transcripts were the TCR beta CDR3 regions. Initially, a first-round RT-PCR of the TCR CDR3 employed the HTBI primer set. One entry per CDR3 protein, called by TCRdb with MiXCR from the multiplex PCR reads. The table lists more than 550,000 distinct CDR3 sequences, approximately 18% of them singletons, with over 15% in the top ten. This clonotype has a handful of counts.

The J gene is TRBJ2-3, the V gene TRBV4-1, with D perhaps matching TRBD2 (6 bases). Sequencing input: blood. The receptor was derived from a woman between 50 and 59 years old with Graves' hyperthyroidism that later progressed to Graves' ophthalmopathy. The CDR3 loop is CASSSLALGPDTQYF. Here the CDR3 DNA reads TGCGCCAGCAGCTCCCTAGCGCTGGGGCCAGATACGCAGTATTTT.